The next 12 T cell receptor beta chains were all read from a single sample in a study of T cell responses to AZD1222 COVID-19 vaccine. Clones were sequenced by immunoSEQ multiplex PCR, and TCRdb holds only the in-frame ones, with some missing. The sample lists 150,000 to 200,000 clones, around 92% occurring once. Source: peripheral blood, taken on day 0 of AZD1222 vaccination. Receptor source: an adult in good health.

V gene TRBV6-5 combines with J gene TRBJ2-7, with 9 bases lining up with TRBD1. Germline V CDR1 and CDR2: MNHEY, SVGAGI. CDR3 length: 13 amino acids. Germline trimming cut 7 bases from V and 6 bases from J; bases unmatched to any gene: 7. The CDR3 DNA reads as TGTGCCAGCACAGGACAGGGGATGCGCGAGCAGTACTTC. It yields the protein CASTGQGMREQYF.

This chain joins TRBV6-1 and TRBJ2-1, with D perhaps TRBD2 (7 bases). Trimming removed 11 bases at V and 1 base at J, with 21 bases between. This CDR3 is 16 amino acids long. Germline-derived CDR1 and CDR2 are MNHNS and SASEGT. The CDR3 bases are TGTGCCCGCTGTGACGGGGGAGGGGGGTCCTACAATGAGCAGTTCTTC. Translated, it gives CARCDGGGGSYNEQFF.

In this sample, this clone turned up once. The chain uses TRBV18 and TRBJ2-2; D assignment may be TRBD1 or TRBD2 (5 bases each). The V end lost 3 bases, the J end lost 0 bases, and 11 bases lay between the germline ends. CDR1 is KGHSH and CDR2 is LQKENI in the germline V gene. CDR3 length equals 16 residues. The DNA of the CDR3 is TGTGCCAGCTCACCCGGGACGGTTTCGAACACCGGGGAGCTGTTTTTT. Amino acids: CASSPGTVSNTGELFF.

The chain links TRBV7-9 to TRBJ1-3; D perhaps matches TRBD1 (6 bases). V lost 6 bases to trimming and J lost 2 bases, with 23 bases between them. This CDR3 has 18 residues. Germline loops: CDR1 SEHNR, CDR2 FQNEAQ (reference sequence). The CDR3 DNA reads as TGTGCCAGCAGTAAGGAACGGGACACCTCTTTCCCTGGAAACACCATATATTTT. Protein product: CASSKERDTSFPGNTIYF.

The chain couples TRBV2 to TRBJ2-5, with 12 bases lining up with TRBD2. This CDR3 has 14 residues. Germline loops: CDR1 SNHLY, CDR2 FYNNEI. J was trimmed by 4 bases and V by 10 bases; bases with no gene match: 7. The DNA for the CDR3 is TGTGCCACCTCCAAGACTAGCGGGAGAGAGACCCAGTACTTC. The encoded protein is CATSKTSGRETQYF.

The gene calls are TRBV7-9 and TRBJ2-1, with D hard to call. Germline lookup yields CDR1 SEHNR and CDR2 FQNEAQ (reference sequence). With 5 bases removed from V and 4 bases from J, the gap between germline ends came to 15 bases. The CDR3 is 15 amino acids. The CDR3 is CASSQTRATYNEQFF. As DNA, the CDR3 is TGTGCCAGCAGCCAGACACGCGCCACGTACAATGAGCAGTTCTTC.

The V gene is TRBV3-1 (or the pseudogene TRBV3-2), the J gene TRBJ2-5, with 7 bases that match TRBD2. CDR1 is LGHDT and CDR2 is YNNKEL in the germline V gene (reference sequence). The CDR3 is made up of 14 amino acids. The V segment lost 4 bases and the J segment 7 bases; nucleotides outside the gene matches: 9. The CDR3 loop is CASSLPPGLGTQYF. The CDR3 region has the DNA TGTGCCAGCAGCCTCCCGCCCGGACTAGGGACCCAGTACTTC.

This chain links TRBV6-5 with TRBJ1-4; tentative D call: TRBD1 (6 bases). This CDR3 has 15 amino acids. CDR1 and CDR2 (germline): MNHEY, SVGAGI. The V and J ends lost 5 bases and 1 base respectively, with 11 bases between them. The chain's CDR3 is CASSTGLGTNEKLFF. In DNA form, the CDR3 reads TGTGCCAGCAGTACAGGGTTAGGAACTAATGAAAAACTGTTTTTT.

CDR3 residues: CASTRVPNTEAFF. CDR3 bases: TGTGCCAGCACCAGGGTACCGAACACTGAAGCTTTCTTT. The chain has TRBV16 and TRBJ1-1; maybe TRBD1 (5 bases). V lost 7 bases and J 1 base, leaving 10 bases between the germline ends. CDR1 and CDR2 (germline): KGHSY, FQNENV. The CDR3 has 13 residues.

The rearrangement uses TRBV27 and TRBJ1-2, with D uncertain. Germline CDR1 and CDR2: MNHEY and SMNVEV (reference sequence). The CDR3 contains 15 residues. The V end lost 2 bases, the J end lost 2 bases, and 12 bases lay between the germline ends. The CDR3 region has the DNA TGTGCCAGCAGTTTAAGGATGGGAATGAACTATGGCTACACCTTC. It yields the protein CASSLRMGMNYGYTF.

J is TRBJ1-5 and V is TRBV19, with TRBD1 as a possible D gene (5 bases). CDR1 LNHDA and CDR2 SQIVND come from the germline V gene (reference sequence). CDR3 length equals 18 residues. Trimming removed 5 bases at V and 1 base at J, with 21 bases between. The CDR3 is CASSAWIGTRGSNQPQHF. The CDR3 bases are TGTGCCAGTAGTGCCTGGATCGGGACTAGAGGGAGCAATCAGCCCCAGCATTTT.

On this clone itself: Other DNA sequences in the sample encode the same CDR3. The chain recombines TRBV5-1 with TRBJ1-6, with 10 positions matching TRBD1. CDR1 and CDR2 from the germline V gene are SGHRS and YFSETQ. The CDR3 covers 14 residues. Unmatched junction bases numbered 2, after V lost 4 bases and J lost 7 bases. CDR3 nucleotide sequence: TGCGCCAGCAGCAGGGACAGGGGAAATTCACCCCTCCACTTT. It is translated as CASSRDRGNSPLHF.